These 20 T cell receptor beta chains were all obtained from the same sample, sequenced in a study of blood T cell repertoires in COVID-19. Sequenced by immunoSEQ multiplex PCR; TCRdb stores in-frame clones only, minus some. This table holds approximately 360,000 clones, 85% to 90% found once. Sequencing was done on a sample of PBMCs or T cells enriched from blood (not recorded which). These receptors came from a woman in her twenties or thirties with acute COVID-19.

This chain links TRBV6-5 with TRBJ1-2; 11 bases match TRBD1. V lost 6 bases to trimming and J lost 6 bases; unmatched junction nucleotides: 9. The CDR3 extends over 15 amino acids. CDR1 and CDR2 from the germline V gene are MNHEY and SVGAGI. In DNA form, the CDR3 reads TGTGCCAGCAGGCGGCTTGTGGGACAGGGGGATGGCTACACCTTC. Protein: CASRRLVGQGDGYTF.

The chain links TRBV10-2 to TRBJ1-4; D uncertain. The CDR3 loop spans 12 amino acids. From germline, CDR1 is WSHSY and CDR2 SAAADI. The germline V and J ends were trimmed by 10 bases and 5 bases, with 11 bases remaining between them. The CDR3, as DNA: TGCGCCACAAGCCTTTTCAATGAAAAACTGTTTTTT. Protein product: CATSLFNEKLFF.

This chain uses TRBV11-2 with TRBJ1-1; 8 bases fit TRBD1. The V and J ends lost 5 bases and 0 bases, in that order; junction bases with no gene match: 11. The CDR3 loop spans 17 amino acids. Germline values: CDR1 SGHAT, CDR2 FQNNGV. In nucleotides, the CDR3 is TGTGCCAGCAGCCGACGGACAGGGTGGGACCTGAACACTGAAGCTTTCTTT. The encoded protein is CASSRRTGWDLNTEAFF.

The gene calls are TRBV19 and TRBJ2-1; 7 bases are shared with TRBD1. Per germline, CDR1 LNHDA and CDR2 SQIVND (reference sequence). Trimming cost V 6 bases and J 7 bases; bases outside gene matches: 12. This CDR3 has 15 amino acids. In nucleotides, the CDR3 is TGTGCCAGTAGAAGGGGGCCGGGTGGGGTGAATGAGCAGTTCTTC. Protein sequence: CASRRGPGGVNEQFF.

CDR3 amino acids: CASSSTVGGYEQYF. CDR3 bases: TGTGCCAGCAGCTCAACCGTGGGGGGGTACGAGCAGTACTTC. This chain uses TRBV7-9 with TRBJ2-7; TRBD2 agrees at 7 bases. Trimming took 4 bases from V and 4 from J; bases not matched to a gene: 7. From germline, CDR1 is SEHNR and CDR2 FQNEAQ (reference sequence). The CDR3 runs to 14 residues.

The chain is built from TRBV30 and TRBJ1-1; 7 nucleotides align to TRBD1. The V gene's germline CDR1 is GTSNPN and CDR2 SVGIG (reference sequence). This CDR3 contains 13 residues. J was trimmed by 6 bases and V by 5 bases; bases with no gene match: 9. CDR3 in DNA: TGTGCCTGGGTACCGACAGGGTCCCCTGAAGCTTTCTTT. Protein sequence: CAWVPTGSPEAFF.

V and J are TRBV7-3 and TRBJ1-1, with unresolved D. V was cut by 5 bases and J by 0 bases, with 7 bases left in between. This CDR3 contains 13 residues. CDR1 is SGHTA and CDR2 is FQGTGA in the germline V gene. The CDR3 loop is CASSLMLNTEAFF. The DNA for the CDR3 is TGTGCCAGCAGCCTTATGTTGAACACTGAAGCTTTCTTT. Full variable domain (remainder filled in from reference TRBV7-3 and TRBJ1-1): GAGVSQTPSNKVTEKGKYVELRCDPISGHTALYWYRQSLGQGPEFLIYFQGTGAADDSGLPNDRFFAVRPEGSVSTLKIQRTERGDSAVYLCASSLMLNTEAFFGQGTRLTVV.

This chain uses TRBV7-3 with TRBJ1-2; 8 nucleotides line up with TRBD1. The CDR3 spans 16 residues. The V and J ends lost 4 bases and 3 bases, in that order; junction bases with no gene match: 10. Germline CDR1 reads SGHTA; CDR2 reads FQGTGA. CDR3 sequence reads: CASSSAGTGPYYGYTF. For the CDR3, the DNA is TGTGCCAGCAGCTCGGCCGGGACAGGACCCTACTATGGCTACACCTTC. Complete variable domain (other parts from reference TRBV7-3 and TRBJ1-2): GAGVSQTPSNKVTEKGKYVELRCDPISGHTALYWYRQSLGQGPEFLIYFQGTGAADDSGLPNDRFFAVRPEGSVSTLKIQRTERGDSAVYLCASSSAGTGPYYGYTFGSGTRLTVV.

This clone was recorded only once. Different DNA sequences within this sample yield the same CDR3. The chain links TRBV11-2 to TRBJ1-5, with D unclear. This CDR3 contains 13 residues. V was trimmed by 1 base and J by 5 bases, leaving 6 bases between them. Looked up from germline, CDR1 is SGHAT and CDR2 is FQNNGV. The CDR3 region is CASSLVADQPQHF. The CDR3 DNA follows: TGTGCCAGCAGCTTAGTTGCGGATCAGCCCCAGCATTTT.

This clone was seen a single time. This chain uses TRBV6-5 with TRBJ2-7, with 7 positions matching TRBD1. The germline CDR1 and CDR2 sequences are MNHEY and SVGAGI. V was clipped by 7 bases and J by 6 bases; unmatched bases: 9. The CDR3 totals 13 residues. The CDR3 region is CASTAGTDTEQYF. As DNA, the CDR3 is TGTGCCAGCACGGCCGGGACAGATACCGAGCAGTACTTC.

The chain has TRBV19 and TRBJ1-4, with 8 bases lining up with TRBD1. The CDR3 has 16 residues. Germline lookup yields CDR1 LNHDA and CDR2 SQIVND (reference sequence). Germline trimming cut 4 bases from V and 7 bases from J; bases unmatched to any gene: 11. The CDR3 nucleotides read TGTGCCAGTAGTACTTTCAGGGGGCCTCTCCGTGAAAAACTGTTTTTT. Protein: CASSTFRGPLREKLFF.

The CDR3 loop is CASSEPSGGDYNEQFF. Here the CDR3 DNA reads TGCGCCAGCAGTGAGCCGTCGGGGGGAGATTACAATGAGCAGTTCTTC. The rearrangement links TRBV10-2 to TRBJ2-1, with 7 nucleotides matching TRBD2. This CDR3 spans 16 amino acids. CDR1 is WSHSY and CDR2 is SAAADI in the germline V gene. Unmatched junction bases numbered 8, after V lost 2 bases and J lost 4 bases.

The genes are TRBV28 and TRBJ1-2; 9 nucleotides agree with TRBD1. Germline V gene sequence: CDR1 MDHEN, CDR2 SYDVKM. The J segment lost 8 bases and the V segment lost 3 bases, leaving 7 bases of the junction unmatched. This CDR3 contains 14 residues. The CDR3: CASSFGDRGSGYTF. In nucleotides, the CDR3 is TGTGCCAGCAGTTTTGGAGACAGGGGGTCGGGCTACACCTTC.

The chain combines TRBV27 with TRBJ2-7, with a possible D match to TRBD1 (6 bases). The CDR3 length is 14 residues. Deletions cut 5 bases from V and 3 bases from J, with 14 bases between. Germline CDR1 MNHEY, CDR2 SMNVEV (reference sequence). The CDR3 DNA reads as TGTGCCAGCAGTCTCTCGACAGGTATCTACGAGCAGTACTTC. It specifies CASSLSTGIYEQYF.

This clone was counted a single time. The chain couples TRBV5-6 to TRBJ1-3; TRBD1 is a possible D gene (6 bases). V lost 4 bases to trimming and J lost 2 bases, with 16 bases between them. The CDR3 extends over 16 amino acids. CDR1 is SGHDT and CDR2 is YYEEEE in the germline V gene. CDR3 nucleotide sequence: TGTGCCAGCAGCACGACAGGCGATCACCCTGGAAACACCATATATTTT. Translated: CASSTTGDHPGNTIYF.

The V and J genes are TRBV19 and TRBJ1-1; unclear D gene. Germline V gene data show CDR1 as LNHDA and CDR2 as SQIVND (reference sequence). The CDR3 is made up of 14 amino acids. Between the trimmed V and J ends, which lost 1 base and 7 bases, there was a span of 13 bases. The CDR3 spells CASSIGGSRNEAFF. The CDR3 DNA sequence: TGTGCCAGTAGTATAGGAGGGAGTAGGAATGAAGCTTTCTTT.

The J gene is TRBJ2-7, the V gene TRBV7-8, with D maybe TRBD1 (5 bases). V was cut by 5 bases and J by 7 bases, with 21 bases left in between. The CDR3 contains 15 residues. CDR1 and CDR2 from the germline V gene are SGHVS and FQNEAQ. As DNA, the CDR3 is TGTGCCAGCAGCCGTGGGCAGGGAAATTTCGGGGAGCAGTACTTC. This codes for CASSRGQGNFGEQYF.

J is TRBJ2-1 and V is TRBV24-1; D not resolved. Germline CDR1 and CDR2: KGHDR and SFDVKD. With 1 base removed from V and 0 bases from J, the gap between germline ends came to 12 bases. This CDR3 is built from 17 residues. CDR3 sequence reads: CATSDLTAGSSYNEQFF. In DNA, the CDR3 is TGTGCCACCAGTGATTTAACAGCCGGTAGCTCCTACAATGAGCAGTTCTTC.

The chain has TRBV4-1 and TRBJ1-4; 10 bases are a match to TRBD1. The CDR3 has 15 residues. J gave up 8 bases and V 0 bases, and 3 bases lay outside the gene matches. Germline V gene lookup returns CDR1 MGHRA and CDR2 YSYEKL. The CDR3 DNA reads TGCGCCAGCAGCCAAGAGGGGACAGGGGTAGAAAAACTGTTTTTT. This encodes CASSQEGTGVEKLFF.

This chain uses TRBV4-1 with TRBJ2-2; D is unresolved. This CDR3 has 15 residues. Deletions cut 0 bases from V and 8 bases from J, with 13 bases between. From germline, CDR1 is MGHRA and CDR2 YSYEKL. Here the CDR3 reads CASSQDNSLRGELFF. The CDR3 coding sequence is TGCGCCAGCAGCCAAGATAATTCGCTGAGAGGGGAGCTGTTTTTT.